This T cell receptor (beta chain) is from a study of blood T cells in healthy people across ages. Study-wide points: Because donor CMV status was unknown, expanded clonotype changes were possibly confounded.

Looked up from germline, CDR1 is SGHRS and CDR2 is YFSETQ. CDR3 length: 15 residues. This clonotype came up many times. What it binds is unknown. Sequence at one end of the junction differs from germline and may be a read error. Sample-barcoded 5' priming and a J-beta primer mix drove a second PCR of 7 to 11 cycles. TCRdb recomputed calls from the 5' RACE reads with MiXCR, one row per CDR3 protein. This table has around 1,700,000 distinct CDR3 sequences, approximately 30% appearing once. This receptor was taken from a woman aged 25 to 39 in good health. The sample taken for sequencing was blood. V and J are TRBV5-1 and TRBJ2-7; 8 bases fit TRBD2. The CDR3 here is CASSLRTSGTYEQYF. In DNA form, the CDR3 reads TGTGCCAGCAGCTTACGCACTAGCGGAACCTACGAGCAGTACTTC.